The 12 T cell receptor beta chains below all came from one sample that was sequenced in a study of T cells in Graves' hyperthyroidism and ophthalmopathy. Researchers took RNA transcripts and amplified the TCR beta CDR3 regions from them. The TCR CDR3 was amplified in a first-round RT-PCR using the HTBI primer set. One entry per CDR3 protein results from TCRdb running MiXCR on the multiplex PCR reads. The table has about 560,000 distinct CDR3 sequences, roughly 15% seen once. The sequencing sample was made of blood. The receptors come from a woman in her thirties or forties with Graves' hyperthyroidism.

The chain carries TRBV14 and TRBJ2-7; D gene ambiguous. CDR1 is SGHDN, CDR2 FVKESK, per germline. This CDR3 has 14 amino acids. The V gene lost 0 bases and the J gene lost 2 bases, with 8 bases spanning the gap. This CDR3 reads CASSQDWATYEQYF. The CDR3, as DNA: TGTGCCAGCAGCCAAGATTGGGCGACCTACGAGCAGTACTTC.

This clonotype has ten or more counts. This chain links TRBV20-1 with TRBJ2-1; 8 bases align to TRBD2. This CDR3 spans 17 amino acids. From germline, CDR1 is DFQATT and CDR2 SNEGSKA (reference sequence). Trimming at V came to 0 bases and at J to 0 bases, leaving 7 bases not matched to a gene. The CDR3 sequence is CSARDAGGRSSYNEQFF. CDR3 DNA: TGCAGTGCTAGAGATGCTGGCGGGAGGAGCTCCTACAATGAGCAGTTCTTC.

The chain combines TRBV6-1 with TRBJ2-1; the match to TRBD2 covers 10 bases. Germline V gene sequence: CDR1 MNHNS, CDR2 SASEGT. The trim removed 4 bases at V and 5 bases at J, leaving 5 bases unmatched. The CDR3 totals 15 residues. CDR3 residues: CASSGLAGGNNEQFF. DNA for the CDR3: TGTGCCAGCAGTGGACTAGCGGGCGGAAACAATGAGCAGTTCTTC.

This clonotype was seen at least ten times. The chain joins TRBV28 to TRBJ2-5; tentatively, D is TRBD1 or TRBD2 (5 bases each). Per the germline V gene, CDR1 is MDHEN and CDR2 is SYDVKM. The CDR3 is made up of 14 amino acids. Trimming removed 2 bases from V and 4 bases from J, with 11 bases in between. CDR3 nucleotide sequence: TGTGCCAGCAGTTTACACGGGACCCCAGAGACCCAGTACTTC. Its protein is CASSLHGTPETQYF.

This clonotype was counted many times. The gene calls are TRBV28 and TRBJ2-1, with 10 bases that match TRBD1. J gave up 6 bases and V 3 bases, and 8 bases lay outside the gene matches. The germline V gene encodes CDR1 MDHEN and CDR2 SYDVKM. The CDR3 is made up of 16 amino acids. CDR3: CASSFSGQGVSNEQFF. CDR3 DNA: TGTGCCAGCAGTTTTTCCGGACAGGGGGTTTCCAATGAGCAGTTCTTC. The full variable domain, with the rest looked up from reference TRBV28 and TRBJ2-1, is DVKVTQSSRYLVKRTGEKVFLECVQDMDHENMFWYRQDPGLGLRLIYFSYDVKMKEKGDIPEGYSVSREKKERFSLILESASTNQTSMYLCASSFSGQGVSNEQFFGPGTRLTVL.

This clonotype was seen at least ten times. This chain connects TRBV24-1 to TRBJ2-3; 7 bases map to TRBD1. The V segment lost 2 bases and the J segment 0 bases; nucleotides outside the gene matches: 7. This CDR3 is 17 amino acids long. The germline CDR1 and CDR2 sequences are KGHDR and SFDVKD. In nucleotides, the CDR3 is TGTGCCACCAGTGATTCCATGGACAGGCCTAGCACAGATACGCAGTATTTT. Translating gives CATSDSMDRPSTDTQYF.

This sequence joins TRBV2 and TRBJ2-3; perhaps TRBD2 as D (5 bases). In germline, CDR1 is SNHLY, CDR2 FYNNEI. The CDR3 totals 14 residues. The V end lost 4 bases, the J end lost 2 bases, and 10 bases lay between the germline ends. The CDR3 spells CASSVLADTDTQYF. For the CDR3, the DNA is TGTGCCAGCAGTGTTCTAGCAGACACAGATACGCAGTATTTT.

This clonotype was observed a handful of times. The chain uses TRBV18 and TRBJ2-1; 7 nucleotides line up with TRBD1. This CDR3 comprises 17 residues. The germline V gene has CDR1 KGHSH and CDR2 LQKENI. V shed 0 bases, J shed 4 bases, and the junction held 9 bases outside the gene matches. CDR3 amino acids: CASSPPYGTEEYNEQFF. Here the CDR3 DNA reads TGTGCCAGCTCACCACCGTACGGGACAGAAGAGTACAATGAGCAGTTCTTC.

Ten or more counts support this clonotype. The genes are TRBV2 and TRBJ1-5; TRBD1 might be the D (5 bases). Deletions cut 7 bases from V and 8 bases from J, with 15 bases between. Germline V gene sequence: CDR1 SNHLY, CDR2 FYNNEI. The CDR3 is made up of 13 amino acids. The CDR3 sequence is CASIAGRSEPQHF. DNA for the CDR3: TGTGCCAGCATTGCGGGGCGTTCCGAGCCCCAGCATTTT.

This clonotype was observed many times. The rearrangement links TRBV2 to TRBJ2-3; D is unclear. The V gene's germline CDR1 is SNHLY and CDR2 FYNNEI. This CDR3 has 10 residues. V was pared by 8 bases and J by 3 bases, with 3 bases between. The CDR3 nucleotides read TGTGCCAGCTTGACAGATACGCAGTATTTT. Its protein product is CASLTDTQYF.

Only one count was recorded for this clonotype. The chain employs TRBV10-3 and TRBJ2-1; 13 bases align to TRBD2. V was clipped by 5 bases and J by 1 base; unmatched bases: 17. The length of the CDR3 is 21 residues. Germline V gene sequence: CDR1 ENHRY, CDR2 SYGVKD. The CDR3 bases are TGTGCCATCAGTCCCCGGACTAGCGGGAGCTCATCCTCTGGGTCCTACAATGAGCAGTTCTTC. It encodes CAISPRTSGSSSSGSYNEQFF.

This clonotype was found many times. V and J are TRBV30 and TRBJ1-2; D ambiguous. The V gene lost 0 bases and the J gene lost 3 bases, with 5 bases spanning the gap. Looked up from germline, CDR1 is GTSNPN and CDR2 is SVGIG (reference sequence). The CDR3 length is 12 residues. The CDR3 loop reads CAWSVQYYGYTF. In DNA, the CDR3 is TGTGCCTGGAGTGTACAGTACTATGGCTACACCTTC.